This entry is about one T cell receptor beta chain. No antigen is known for it. Study conclusions and caveats: The TCR gene usage of tumor memory CD4+ T cells clustered together with blood and lymph node memory CD4+ cells and with lymph node naive CD4+ cells.

The memory fraction was CD4+CD45RO+CD25- cells. In TCRdb, the 5' RACE reads were re-called with MiXCR into one record per CDR3 protein. The sample consists of 50,000 to 75,000 distinct CDR3 sequences, 22% of them appearing once. Germline lookup yields CDR1 SNHLY and CDR2 FYNNEI. This CDR3 region has 13 residues. V lost 8 bases and J 0 bases, leaving 10 bases between the germline ends. The V and J genes are TRBV2 and TRBJ1-1, with D unclear. The receptor was isolated from a female donor with breast cancer. The sample comprised memory CD4+ T cells sorted from a lymph node. Subset: memory CD4+ T cells, CD4+CD45RO+CD25-. The CDR3 nucleotides are TGTGCCAGCTCGACATTGATGAACACTGAAGCTTTCTTT. It translates to CASSTLMNTEAFF.